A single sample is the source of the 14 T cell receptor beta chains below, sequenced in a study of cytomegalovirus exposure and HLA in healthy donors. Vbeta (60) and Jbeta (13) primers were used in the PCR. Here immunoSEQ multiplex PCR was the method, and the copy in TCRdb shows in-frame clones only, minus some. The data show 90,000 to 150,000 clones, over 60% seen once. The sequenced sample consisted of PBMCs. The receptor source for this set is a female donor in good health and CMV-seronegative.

For the CDR3, the DNA is TGTGCCAGCAGTGTACGACTAGCGGGCAGCTCCTACGAGCAGTACTTC. This codes for CASSVRLAGSSYEQYF. The chain combines TRBV6-1 with TRBJ2-5; 10 bases agree with TRBD2. The DNA end favors TRBJ2-7, so the J call may be wrong. Germline lookup yields CDR1 MNHNS and CDR2 SASEGT. This CDR3 comprises 16 residues.

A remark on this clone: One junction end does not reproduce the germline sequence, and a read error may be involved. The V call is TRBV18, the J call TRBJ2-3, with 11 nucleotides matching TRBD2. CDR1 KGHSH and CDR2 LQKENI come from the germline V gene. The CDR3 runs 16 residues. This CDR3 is CASTPRLAGNTDTQYF. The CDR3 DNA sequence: TGTGCCAGCACACCAAGACTAGCGGGGAACACAGATACGCAGTATTTT.

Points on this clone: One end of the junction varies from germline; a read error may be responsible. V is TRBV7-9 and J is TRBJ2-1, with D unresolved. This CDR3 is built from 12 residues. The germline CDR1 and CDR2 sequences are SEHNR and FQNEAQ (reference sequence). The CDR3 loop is CSSSHIADEQFF. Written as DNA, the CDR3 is TGTTCCAGCAGCCACATTGCGGATGAGCAGTTCTTC.

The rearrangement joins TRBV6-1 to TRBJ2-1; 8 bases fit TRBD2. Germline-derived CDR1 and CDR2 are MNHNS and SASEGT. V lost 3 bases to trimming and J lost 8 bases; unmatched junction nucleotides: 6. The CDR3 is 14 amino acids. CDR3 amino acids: CASSEERGFDEQFF. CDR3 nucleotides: TGTGCCAGCAGTGAGGAGCGGGGGTTCGATGAGCAGTTCTTC.

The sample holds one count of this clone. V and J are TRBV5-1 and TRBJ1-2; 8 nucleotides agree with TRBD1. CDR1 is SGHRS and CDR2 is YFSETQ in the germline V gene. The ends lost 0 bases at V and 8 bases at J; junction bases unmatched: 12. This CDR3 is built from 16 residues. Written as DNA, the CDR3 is TGCGCCAGCAGCTTGGCTCAAGGACAGGGATACTCCGGCTACACCTTC. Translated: CASSLAQGQGYSGYTF.

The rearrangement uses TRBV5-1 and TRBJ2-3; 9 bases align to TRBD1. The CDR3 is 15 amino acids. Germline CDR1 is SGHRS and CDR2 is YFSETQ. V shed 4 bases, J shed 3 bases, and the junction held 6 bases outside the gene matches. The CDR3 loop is CASSRNDRGTDTQYF. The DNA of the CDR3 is TGCGCCAGCAGCCGCAACGACAGGGGGACAGATACGCAGTATTTT.

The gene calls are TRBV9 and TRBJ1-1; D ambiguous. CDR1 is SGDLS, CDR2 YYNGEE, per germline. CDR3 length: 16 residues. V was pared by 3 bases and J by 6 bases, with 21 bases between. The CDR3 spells CASSGPPGGREAEAFF. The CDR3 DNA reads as TGTGCCAGCAGCGGCCCCCCGGGAGGGAGGGAGGCTGAAGCTTTCTTT.

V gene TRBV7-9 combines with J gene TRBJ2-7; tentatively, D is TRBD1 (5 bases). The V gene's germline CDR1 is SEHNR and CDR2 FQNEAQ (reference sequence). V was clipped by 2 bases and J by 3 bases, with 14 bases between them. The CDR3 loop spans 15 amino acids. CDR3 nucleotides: TGTGCCAGCAGCTTATCGACAGTGAACTTCTACGAGCAGTACTTC. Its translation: CASSLSTVNFYEQYF.

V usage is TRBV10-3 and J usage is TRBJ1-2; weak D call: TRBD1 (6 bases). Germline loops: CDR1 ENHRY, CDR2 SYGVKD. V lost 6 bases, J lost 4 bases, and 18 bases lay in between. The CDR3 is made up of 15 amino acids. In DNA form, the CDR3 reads TGTGCCATCAGGGGCGAACAGGGTTCTGGCTATGGCTACACCTTC. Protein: CAIRGEQGSGYGYTF.

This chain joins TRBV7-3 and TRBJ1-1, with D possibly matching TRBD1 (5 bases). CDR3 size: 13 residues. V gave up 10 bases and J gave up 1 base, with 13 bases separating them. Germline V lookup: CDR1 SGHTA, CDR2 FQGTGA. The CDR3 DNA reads TGTGCCAACAGTGTCGACAGGAACACTGAAGCTTTCTTT. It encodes CANSVDRNTEAFF.

Written as DNA, the CDR3 is TGCGCCAGCAGCCTAGGGACAGGGGGCTCTGGAAACACCATATATTTT. Protein: CASSLGTGGSGNTIYF. V and J are TRBV5-1 and TRBJ1-3; 11 bases fit TRBD1. Unmatched junction bases numbered 3, after V lost 4 bases and J lost 0 bases. CDR1 is SGHRS and CDR2 is YFSETQ in the germline V gene. This CDR3 is 16 amino acids long. Together with reference TRBV5-1 and TRBJ1-3, the CDR3 gives the full variable domain: KAGVTQTPRYLIKTRGQQVTLSCSPISGHRSVSWYQQTPGQGLQFLFEYFSETQRNKGNFPGRFSGRQFSNSRSEMNVSTLELGDSALYLCASSLGTGGSGNTIYFGEGSWLTVV.

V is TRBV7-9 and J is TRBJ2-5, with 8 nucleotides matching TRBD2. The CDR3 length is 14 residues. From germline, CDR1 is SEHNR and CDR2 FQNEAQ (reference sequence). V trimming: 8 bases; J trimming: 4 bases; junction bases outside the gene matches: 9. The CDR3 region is CASVGGAVTETQYF. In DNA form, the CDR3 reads TGTGCCAGCGTCGGGGGGGCAGTAACAGAGACCCAGTACTTC.

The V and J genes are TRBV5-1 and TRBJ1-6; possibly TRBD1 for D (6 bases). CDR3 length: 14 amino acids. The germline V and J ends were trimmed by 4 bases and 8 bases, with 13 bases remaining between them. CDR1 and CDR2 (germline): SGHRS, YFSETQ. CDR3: CASSGTGSHSPLHF. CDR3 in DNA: TGCGCCAGCAGCGGAACAGGGTCCCATTCACCCCTCCACTTT.

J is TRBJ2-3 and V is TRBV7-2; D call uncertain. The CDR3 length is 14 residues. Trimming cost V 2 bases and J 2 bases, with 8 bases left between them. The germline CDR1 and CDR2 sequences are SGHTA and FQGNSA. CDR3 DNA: TGTGCCAGCAGCTTACTGTCTACCACAGATACGCAGTATTTT. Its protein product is CASSLLSTTDTQYF.